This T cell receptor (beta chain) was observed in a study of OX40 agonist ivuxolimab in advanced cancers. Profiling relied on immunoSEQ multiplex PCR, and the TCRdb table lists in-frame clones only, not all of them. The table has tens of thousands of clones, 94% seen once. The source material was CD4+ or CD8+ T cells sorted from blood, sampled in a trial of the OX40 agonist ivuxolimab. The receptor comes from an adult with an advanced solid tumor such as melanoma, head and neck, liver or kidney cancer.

This chain's CDR3 is CASSRGLVRTGELFF. In DNA, the CDR3 is TGCGCCAGCAGCCGGGGACTAGTCCGTACCGGGGAGCTGTTTTTT. V and J are TRBV4-3 and TRBJ2-2; TRBD2 aligns across 8 bases. Losses at the gene ends were 4 bases for V and 5 bases for J; bases not matched to a gene: 6. The CDR3 runs 15 residues. In germline, CDR1 is LGHNA, CDR2 YSLEER.